The 2 T cell receptor beta chains given below trace back to one sample, sequenced in a study of T cell responses to AZD1222 COVID-19 vaccine. This table comes from immunoSEQ multiplex PCR, and its TCRdb copy is limited to in-frame clones, with some not included. The sample comprises 150,000 to 200,000 clones, 94% of which are singletons, and around 0.66% rests with the top ten. The starting material was peripheral blood, obtained on day 0 of AZD1222 vaccination. The source is an adult in good health.

For the CDR3, the DNA is TGCGCCAGCAGTGAAGTAAGGGGAGGGCTGCAATCCGTCCTGAACAATGAGCAGTTCTTC. Its protein product is CASSEVRGGLQSVLNNEQFF. This chain joins TRBV10-2 and TRBJ2-1; 7 bases are a match to TRBD2. The germline V gene has CDR1 WSHSY and CDR2 SAAADI. This CDR3 spans 20 amino acids. The V gene end was trimmed by 3 bases and the J gene end by 5 bases; junction bases not matched to a gene: 22.

The chain couples TRBV6-6 to TRBJ1-2, with 9 nucleotides matching TRBD1. Per germline, CDR1 MNHNY and CDR2 SVGAGI (reference sequence). The V gene end was trimmed by 7 bases and the J gene end by 4 bases; junction bases not matched to a gene: 13. The CDR3 sequence is 16 residues long. CDR3 nucleotide sequence: TGTGCCAGCAATTCCGGGACAGGGCTGGTGAGCTATGGCTACACCTTC. Amino acid sequence: CASNSGTGLVSYGYTF.